This T cell receptor (beta chain) was retrieved from a study of T cell responses to AZD1222 COVID-19 vaccine. The method was immunoSEQ multiplex PCR; TCRdb's version includes in-frame clones alone and lacks a portion of them. The data show more than 120,000 clones, just over 85% seen once. In regard to this clone: Its antigen is currently unknown.

Overall study results and limits: Spike-wide vaccine-associated CD4 TCRs dominated at 160-218 and 743-854. Samples come after the peak T cell response, not at day 14. Increased Spike-specific TCR breadth and depth were observed after two AZD1222 doses. In a largely white British group with more females than males, clonal diversity was possibly underestimated.

Trimming removed 3 bases at V and 1 base at J, with 9 bases between. From germline, CDR1 is LNHDA and CDR2 SQIVND (reference sequence). The CDR3 loop spans 14 amino acids. The specimen comprised peripheral blood, sampled 28 days after the second AZD1222 dose. This clonotype was obtained from an adult who received the AZD1222 COVID-19 vaccine. The rearrangement joins TRBV19 to TRBJ1-2, with D tentatively TRBD1 (5 bases). The CDR3 is CASSMGDSNYGYTF. Written as DNA, the CDR3 is TGTGCCAGTAGTATGGGAGACAGTAACTATGGCTACACCTTC. The entire variable domain, with the rest obtained from reference TRBV19 and TRBJ1-2, is as follows: DGGITQSPKYLFRKEGQNVTLSCEQNLNHDAMYWYRQDPGQGLRLIYYSQIVNDFQKGDIAEGYSVSREKKESFPLTVTSAQKNPTAFYLCASSMGDSNYGYTFGSGTRLTVV.